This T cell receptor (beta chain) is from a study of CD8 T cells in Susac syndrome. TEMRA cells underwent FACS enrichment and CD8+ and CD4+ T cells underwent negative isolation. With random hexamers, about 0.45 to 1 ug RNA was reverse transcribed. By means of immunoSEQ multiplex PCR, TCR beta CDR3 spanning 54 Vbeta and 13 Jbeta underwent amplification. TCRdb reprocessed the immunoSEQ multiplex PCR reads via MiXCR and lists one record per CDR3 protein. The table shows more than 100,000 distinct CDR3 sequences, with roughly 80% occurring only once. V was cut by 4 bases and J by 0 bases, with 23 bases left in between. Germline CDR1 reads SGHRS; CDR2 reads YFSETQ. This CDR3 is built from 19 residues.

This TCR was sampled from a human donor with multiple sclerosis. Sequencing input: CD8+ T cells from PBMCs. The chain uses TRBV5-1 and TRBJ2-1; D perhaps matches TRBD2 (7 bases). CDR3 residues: CASSPKTSRGPSSYNEQFF. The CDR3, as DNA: TGCGCCAGCAGCCCGAAGACTAGCCGGGGGCCTAGCTCCTACAATGAGCAGTTCTTC.